The rows below give T cell receptor beta chains drawn from one sample of a study of blood T cell repertoires in COVID-19. Repertoires were generated with immunoSEQ multiplex PCR, while TCRdb's copy carries only in-frame clones and drops some. The table lists about 240,000 clones, roughly 80% of them singletons. Sequencing was carried out using peripheral blood. All receptors come from a woman under 30 with acute or convalescent COVID-19. Both conserved end residues are trimmed from each CDR3. Size values are once, few and many counts, or a class for expanded clones, and some rows have none.

J	V	size	CDR3
TRBJ1-6	TRBV9	-	ASSVGQRNSPLH
TRBJ2-7	TRBV28	-	ASRGFTGNSYEQY
TRBJ2-5	TRBV2	-	ASSESHQETQY
TRBJ2-5	TRBV25-1	-	ASSDGLQETQY
TRBJ2-1	TRBV6-2/TRBV6-3	-	ASSYSQKSYNEQF
TRBJ2-7	TRBV6-1	-	ASSDWTGSSYEQY
TRBJ2-2	TRBV9	-	ASSVVGLAGGNTGELF
TRBJ2-7	TRBV27	-	ASSPTGSPYEQY
TRBJ2-3	TRBV13	-	ASSSRLAGDTQY
TRBJ2-1	TRBV10-1	many	ASSAQREGSYNEQF